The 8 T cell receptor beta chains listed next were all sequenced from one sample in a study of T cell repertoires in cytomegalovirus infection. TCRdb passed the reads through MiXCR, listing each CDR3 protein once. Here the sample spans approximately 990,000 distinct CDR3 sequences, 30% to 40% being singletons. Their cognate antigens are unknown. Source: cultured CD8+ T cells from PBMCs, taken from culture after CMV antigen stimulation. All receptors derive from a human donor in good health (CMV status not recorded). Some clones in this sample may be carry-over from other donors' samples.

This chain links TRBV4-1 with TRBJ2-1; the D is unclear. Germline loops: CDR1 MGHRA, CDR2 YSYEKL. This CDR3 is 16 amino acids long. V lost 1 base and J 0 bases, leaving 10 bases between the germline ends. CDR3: CASSQGTMSSYNEQFF. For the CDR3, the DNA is TGCGCCAGCAGCCAAGGTACAATGAGCTCCTACAATGAGCAGTTCTTC.

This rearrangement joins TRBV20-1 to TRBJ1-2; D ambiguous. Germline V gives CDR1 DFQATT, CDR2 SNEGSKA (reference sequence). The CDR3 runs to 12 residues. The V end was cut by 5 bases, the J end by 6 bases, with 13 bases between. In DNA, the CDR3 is TGCAGTGCTGGACCCGGGGAGGATGGCTACACCTTC. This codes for CSAGPGEDGYTF.

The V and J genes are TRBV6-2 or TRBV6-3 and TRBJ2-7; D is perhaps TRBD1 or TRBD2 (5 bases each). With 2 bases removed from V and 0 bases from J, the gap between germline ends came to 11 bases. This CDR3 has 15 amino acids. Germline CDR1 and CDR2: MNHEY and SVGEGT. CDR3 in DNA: TGTGCCAGCAGTTACATACAGGACTTCTCCTACGAGCAGTACTTC. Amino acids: CASSYIQDFSYEQYF.

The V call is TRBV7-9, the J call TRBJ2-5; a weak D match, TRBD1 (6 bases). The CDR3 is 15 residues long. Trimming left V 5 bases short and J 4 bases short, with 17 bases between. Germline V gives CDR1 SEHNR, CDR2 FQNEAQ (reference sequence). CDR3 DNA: TGTGCCAGCAGCCTACCAGACAGGATGTTAGAGACCCAGTACTTC. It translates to CASSLPDRMLETQYF.

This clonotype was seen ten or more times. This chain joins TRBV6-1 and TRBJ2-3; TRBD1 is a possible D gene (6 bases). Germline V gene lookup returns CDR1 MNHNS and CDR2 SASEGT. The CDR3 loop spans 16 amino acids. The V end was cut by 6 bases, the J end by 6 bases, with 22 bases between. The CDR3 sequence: CASSIRGDMLKDTQYF. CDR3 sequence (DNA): TGTGCCAGCAGCATAAGAGGGGACATGCTCAAGGATACGCAGTATTTT.

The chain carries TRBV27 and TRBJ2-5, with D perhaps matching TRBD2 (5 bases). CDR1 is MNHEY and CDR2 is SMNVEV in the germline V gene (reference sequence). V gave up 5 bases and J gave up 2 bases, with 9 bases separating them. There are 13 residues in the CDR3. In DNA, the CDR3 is TGTGCCAGCAGTCTTAGCGCGCAAGAGACCCAGTACTTC. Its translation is CASSLSAQETQYF.

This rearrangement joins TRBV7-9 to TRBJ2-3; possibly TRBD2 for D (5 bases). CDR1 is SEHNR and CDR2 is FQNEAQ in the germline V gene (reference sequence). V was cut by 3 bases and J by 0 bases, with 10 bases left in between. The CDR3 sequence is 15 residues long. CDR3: CASSFPDSSTDTQYF. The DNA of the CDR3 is TGTGCCAGCAGCTTCCCGGACTCGAGCACAGATACGCAGTATTTT.

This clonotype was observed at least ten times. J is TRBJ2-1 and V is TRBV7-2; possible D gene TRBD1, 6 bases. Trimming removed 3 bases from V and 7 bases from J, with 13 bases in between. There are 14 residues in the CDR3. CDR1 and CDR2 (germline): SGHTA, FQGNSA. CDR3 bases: TGTGCCAGCAGCTTTGCAGGGGCAGGGAATGAGCAGTTCTTC. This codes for CASSFAGAGNEQFF.